This T cell receptor beta chain was sequenced in a study of blood T cell repertoires in COVID-19. The wider study: Acute and convalescent COVID-19 samples came from the United States, Italy and Spain. Sources were T cells, B-cell-depleted T cells, or PBMCs; the material itself was cDNA or gDNA.

Germline lookup yields CDR1 MNHEY and CDR2 SVGAGI. Trimming stripped 8 bases from V and 0 bases from J, with 5 bases between. CDR3 length equals 12 residues. Assay: immunoSEQ multiplex PCR; the TCRdb copy retains only in-frame clones and omits some. The data contain about 59,000 clones, 85% of them singletons. This receptor was taken from a human donor in a cohort sampled during active COVID-19. Sequences were obtained from peripheral blood. The chain joins TRBV6-5 to TRBJ1-3; D remains ambiguous. The DNA of the CDR3 is TGTGCCAGCTGTAGCTCTGGAAACACCATATATTTT. This encodes CASCSSGNTIYF.